Below are 27 T cell receptor beta chains sequenced from a single sample in a study of cytomegalovirus exposure and HLA in healthy donors. PCR primers comprised 60 Vbeta and 13 Jbeta primers. TCRdb keeps only in-frame clones here, not all; method: immunoSEQ multiplex PCR. The data show roughly 120,000 clones, with around 84% seen just once and roughly 3.3% held by the top ten. The sample comprised PBMCs. Source of these receptors: a woman in her thirties in good health and CMV-seropositive.

This clone occurred once. The chain has TRBV7-9 and TRBJ2-2; weak D call: TRBD2 (6 bases). With 5 bases removed from V and 4 bases from J, the gap between germline ends came to 23 bases. Germline V CDR1 and CDR2: SEHNR, FQNEAQ (reference sequence). The CDR3 contains 18 residues. The CDR3 DNA reads as TGTGCCAGCAGCCCGATGCTACCATTCGGGGGAGGCACCGGGGAGCTGTTTTTT. Translated, it gives CASSPMLPFGGGTGELFF. The full variable domain, completed using reference TRBV7-9 and TRBJ2-2, is DTGVSQNPRHKITKRGQNVTFRCDPISEHNRLYWYRQTLGQGPEFLTYFQNEAQLEKSRLLSDRFSAERPKGSFSTLEIQRTEQGDSAMYLCASSPMLPFGGGTGELFFGEGSRLTVL.

The chain carries TRBV30 and TRBJ2-1; a possible D gene is TRBD1 (6 bases). The CDR3 loop spans 14 amino acids. Deletions cut 7 bases from V and 1 base from J, with 14 bases between. The germline CDR1 and CDR2 sequences are GTSNPN and SVGIG (reference sequence). The CDR3 DNA is TGTGCCTCCCCATTGGACAGTTCCTACAATGAGCAGTTCTTC. It codes for CASPLDSSYNEQFF.

CDR3 loop: CASSPGVGQPQHF. DNA of the CDR3: TGTGCCAGTAGCCCAGGGGTGGGGCAGCCCCAGCATTTT. This chain links TRBV19 with TRBJ1-5, with TRBD1 as a possible D gene (6 bases). The CDR3 consists of 13 residues. V lost 6 bases and J 7 bases, leaving 13 bases between the germline ends. The germline V gene encodes CDR1 LNHDA and CDR2 SQIVND (reference sequence).

A few counts support this clone. The V call is TRBV25-1, the J call TRBJ1-2, with D possibly TRBD1 on 5 matching bases. The CDR3 spans 12 residues. Germline V lookup: CDR1 MGHDK, CDR2 SYGVNS. Trimming removed 4 bases at V and 4 bases at J, with 7 bases between. DNA for the CDR3: TGTGCCAGCAGTGGACAGTTCTATGGCTACACCTTC. Translating it yields CASSGQFYGYTF.

The chain combines TRBV5-1 with TRBJ2-7, with a weak D call TRBD1 (6 bases). The ends were cut back, 6 bases at V and 3 bases at J, with 10 bases in the middle. The V gene's germline CDR1 is SGHRS and CDR2 YFSETQ. The CDR3 has 12 amino acids. The CDR3 coding sequence is TGCGCCAGCACGGACAGTAGCTACGAGCAGTACTTC. Its protein is CASTDSSYEQYF.

The chain couples TRBV5-1 to TRBJ1-6; TRBD1 might be the D (6 bases). Per germline, CDR1 SGHRS and CDR2 YFSETQ. The CDR3 totals 16 residues. V dropped 4 bases and J dropped 0 bases, with 11 bases sitting between them. In nucleotides, the CDR3 is TGCGCCAGCAGCATCACAGGGAGCTCCTATAATTCACCCCTCCACTTT. It specifies CASSITGSSYNSPLHF.

The chain joins TRBV4-3 to TRBJ1-6; D is uncertain. From germline, CDR1 is LGHNA and CDR2 YSLEER. The CDR3 has 16 residues. V dropped 0 bases and J dropped 6 bases, with 12 bases sitting between them. The CDR3 spells CASSQDAAFINSPLHF. The CDR3, as DNA: TGCGCCAGCAGCCAAGATGCGGCTTTTATTAATTCACCCCTCCACTTT.

The chain employs TRBV15 and TRBJ2-7, with a tentative D call TRBD1 (6 bases). From germline, CDR1 is LNHNV and CDR2 YYDKDF (reference sequence). Trimming left V 2 bases short and J 5 bases short, with 10 bases between. The CDR3 is 13 residues long. The DNA of the CDR3 is TGTGCCACCAGCAGAAACAGGGTCGACGAGCAGTACTTC. It specifies CATSRNRVDEQYF.

This clone occurred a few times. J is TRBJ2-3 and V is TRBV6-1, with D perhaps TRBD2 (5 bases). The V and J ends lost 1 base and 0 bases respectively, with 11 bases between them. Per germline, CDR1 MNHNS and CDR2 SASEGT. The CDR3 spans 16 residues. Here the CDR3 DNA reads TGTGCCAGCAGTGAAGGACGGACTTATAGCACAGATACGCAGTATTTT. It yields the protein CASSEGRTYSTDTQYF.

The chain joins TRBV18 to TRBJ2-7; TRBD1 matches at 8 bases. CDR1 is KGHSH and CDR2 is LQKENI in the germline V gene. V dropped 3 bases and J dropped 4; count of bases not matched to a gene: 5. This CDR3 comprises 14 residues. As DNA, the CDR3 is TGTGCCAGCTCACCTCCCAGGGGGCCTTACGAGCAGTACTTC. It specifies CASSPPRGPYEQYF.

This chain links TRBV2 with TRBJ2-1; TRBD2 agrees at 8 bases. V lost 6 bases, J lost 1 base, and 8 bases stayed unmatched. CDR3 length: 16 residues. Germline V gene sequence: CDR1 SNHLY, CDR2 FYNNEI. This CDR3 is CASRPPSGGSYNEQFF. DNA for the CDR3: TGTGCCAGCAGACCCCCGAGCGGGGGTTCCTACAATGAGCAGTTCTTC.

This sequence joins TRBV30 and TRBJ2-5; D ambiguous. Germline CDR1 reads GTSNPN; CDR2 reads SVGIG (reference sequence). The CDR3 consists of 13 residues. The V gene lost 1 base and the J gene lost 1 base, with 7 bases spanning the gap. CDR3 residues: CAWSGYFQETQYF. The CDR3 DNA is TGTGCCTGGAGTGGGTACTTCCAAGAGACCCAGTACTTC.

The V call is TRBV5-1, the J call TRBJ2-1; TRBD2 matches at 12 bases. There are 17 residues in the CDR3. The V segment lost 0 bases and the J segment 7 bases; nucleotides outside the gene matches: 8. Germline CDR1 and CDR2: SGHRS and YFSETQ. CDR3 sequence: CASSLAFSTSGRNEQFF. The CDR3 bases are TGCGCCAGCAGCTTGGCCTTTAGTACTAGCGGGAGGAATGAGCAGTTCTTC.

The V gene is TRBV28, the J gene TRBJ1-5; D remains unclear. In germline, CDR1 is MDHEN, CDR2 SYDVKM. V gave up 6 bases and J gave up 1 base, with 16 bases separating them. This CDR3 is 16 amino acids long. Written as DNA, the CDR3 is TGTGCCAGCAGCCACTCTGGTCCGCGGAGCAATCAGCCCCAGCATTTT. Translated: CASSHSGPRSNQPQHF. Full variable domain (missing parts from reference TRBV28 and TRBJ1-5): DVKVTQSSRYLVKRTGEKVFLECVQDMDHENMFWYRQDPGLGLRLIYFSYDVKMKEKGDIPEGYSVSREKKERFSLILESASTNQTSMYLCASSHSGPRSNQPQHFGDGTRLSIL.

V and J are TRBV15 and TRBJ2-1; tentative D call: TRBD1 (6 bases). Looked up from germline, CDR1 is LNHNV and CDR2 is YYDKDF (reference sequence). The CDR3 extends over 14 amino acids. V lost 4 bases, J lost 5 bases, and 12 bases lay in between. CDR3 sequence: CATSIRTADNEQFF. In DNA form, the CDR3 reads TGTGCCACCAGCATTCGGACAGCGGACAATGAGCAGTTCTTC.

Only one count was recorded for this clone. The rearrangement joins TRBV7-2 to TRBJ2-7, with D perhaps TRBD2 (6 bases). The CDR3 totals 15 residues. Germline V gives CDR1 SGHTA, CDR2 FQGNSA. V shed 0 bases and J shed 2 bases, with 11 bases lying between them. The CDR3 nucleotides are TGTGCCAGCAGCTTAGCGGGGGGACGTACCTACGAGCAGTACTTC. This codes for CASSLAGGRTYEQYF.

In nucleotides, the CDR3 is TGTGCCAGTAGTACCCCGGACAGGGGCCACGAGCAGTACTTC. Translated: CASSTPDRGHEQYF. This chain uses TRBV19 with TRBJ2-7; 9 bases match TRBD1. This CDR3 spans 14 amino acids. Germline assignment: CDR1 LNHDA and CDR2 SQIVND (reference sequence). J was trimmed by 5 bases and V by 4 bases; bases with no gene match: 6. Variable domain in full (rest from reference TRBV19 and TRBJ2-7): DGGITQSPKYLFRKEGQNVTLSCEQNLNHDAMYWYRQDPGQGLRLIYYSQIVNDFQKGDIAEGYSVSREKKESFPLTVTSAQKNPTAFYLCASSTPDRGHEQYFGPGTRLTVT.

This chain uses TRBV7-9 with TRBJ2-4; TRBD1 matches at 8 bases. The J segment lost 4 bases and the V segment lost 7 bases, leaving 9 bases of the junction unmatched. Germline CDR1 SEHNR, CDR2 FQNEAQ (reference sequence). CDR3 length: 15 amino acids. The CDR3 protein is CASTATTGDKNIQYF. Written as DNA, the CDR3 is TGTGCCAGCACTGCTACGACAGGGGATAAAAACATTCAGTACTTC.

The V gene is TRBV6-4, the J gene TRBJ2-3, with D perhaps TRBD1 (5 bases). CDR3 size: 14 residues. Per germline, CDR1 MRHNA and CDR2 SNTAGT. V dropped 4 bases and J dropped 5 bases, with 13 bases sitting between them. The CDR3 loop is CASSGRFQGDTQYF. In DNA form, the CDR3 reads TGTGCCAGCAGTGGGCGTTTCCAGGGAGATACGCAGTATTTT.

The rearrangement links TRBV5-4 to TRBJ2-1; D ambiguous. Germline V gene sequence: CDR1 SGHNT, CDR2 YYREEE (reference sequence). The CDR3 covers 12 residues. Between the trimmed V and J ends, which lost 4 bases and 8 bases, there was a span of 10 bases. The CDR3 coding sequence is TGTGCCAGCAGCCCCGACTGGGATGAGCAGTTCTTC. This translates into CASSPDWDEQFF.

This clone was observed a few times. The rearrangement links TRBV5-6 to TRBJ1-1; tentative D call: TRBD1 (5 bases). Germline V gives CDR1 SGHDT, CDR2 YYEEEE. CDR3 size: 14 residues. The V end was cut by 4 bases, the J end by 7 bases, with 17 bases between. The CDR3 sequence is CASSQDRGGIEAFF. CDR3 nucleotide sequence: TGTGCCAGCAGCCAAGACCGGGGGGGGATTGAAGCTTTCTTT. Variable domain in full (rest from reference TRBV5-6 and TRBJ1-1): DAGVTQSPTHLIKTRGQQVTLRCSPKSGHDTVSWYQQALGQGPQFIFQYYEEEERQRGNFPDRFSGHQFPNYSSELNVNALLLGDSALYLCASSQDRGGIEAFFGQGTRLTVV.

The chain is built from TRBV7-8 and TRBJ1-3, with D tentatively TRBD1 (6 bases). Germline assignment: CDR1 SGHVS and CDR2 FQNEAQ. CDR3 size: 15 residues. Trimming left V 5 bases short and J 4 bases short, with 15 bases between. The CDR3 nucleotides read TGTGCCAGCAGCCCGGGGGGGGGCGAAGGAAACACCATATATTTT. Protein: CASSPGGGEGNTIYF. Supplemented by reference TRBV7-8 and TRBJ1-3, the full variable domain reads GAGVSQSPRYKVAKRGQDVALRCDPISGHVSLFWYQQALGQGPEFLTYFQNEAQLDKSGLPSDRFFAERPEGSVSTLKIQRTQQEDSAVYLCASSPGGGEGNTIYFGEGSWLTVV.

This chain links TRBV19 with TRBJ2-1; 10 nucleotides line up with TRBD2. Per the germline V gene, CDR1 is LNHDA and CDR2 is SQIVND (reference sequence). With V trimmed by 1 base and J by 1 base, 1 base remained unmatched. The CDR3 has 16 amino acids. The CDR3 DNA reads as TGTGCCAGTAGTATAGGGACTAGCGGTTCCTACAATGAGCAGTTCTTC. Protein sequence: CASSIGTSGSYNEQFF.

The CDR3 loop is CSASGLAGAQETQYF. The CDR3 nucleotides read TGCAGCGCCTCCGGACTAGCGGGGGCTCAAGAGACCCAGTACTTC. The chain has TRBV29-1 and TRBJ2-5, with TRBD2 identical over 13 bases. This CDR3 is built from 15 residues. Germline V gene sequence: CDR1 SQVTM, CDR2 ANQGSEA. V gave up 7 bases and J gave up 2 bases; unmatched junction bases: 7.

The chain carries TRBV10-3 and TRBJ1-1, with D unresolved. The CDR3 spans 13 residues. The germline CDR1 and CDR2 sequences are ENHRY and SYGVKD. With 6 bases removed from V and 1 base from J, the gap between germline ends came to 9 bases. CDR3 loop: CAIRDSQNTEAFF. CDR3 in DNA: TGTGCCATCAGGGACTCCCAGAACACTGAAGCTTTCTTT.

This clone turned up a few times. This chain joins TRBV2 and TRBJ1-1; no reliable D call. The CDR3 contains 13 residues. The germline V gene has CDR1 SNHLY and CDR2 FYNNEI. V was shortened by 7 bases and J by 4 bases, with 13 bases between the two germline ends. CDR3 sequence: CASNGEVGTEAFF. DNA of the CDR3: TGTGCCAGCAACGGCGAGGTTGGCACTGAAGCTTTCTTT.

This clone appeared once. The CDR3 protein is CASSVAGLAGLDTQYF. The CDR3 DNA reads as TGTGCCAGCAGCGTAGCAGGACTAGCGGGGTTAGATACGCAGTATTTT. The genes are TRBV9 and TRBJ2-3; 12 bases line up with TRBD2. This CDR3 has 16 residues. Germline V CDR1 and CDR2: SGDLS, YYNGEE. The V gene end was trimmed by 0 bases and the J gene end by 5 bases; junction bases not matched to a gene: 4.